The T cell receptor beta chain under discussion was sequenced for a study of OX40 agonist ivuxolimab in advanced cancers. As for the study in general: The dose-escalation cohort had hepatocellular carcinoma, melanoma, renal cell or head and neck cancer. Averaging around 60 years in age, with a range of roughly 23 to 80, the cohort was 65% to 85% male.

Produced via immunoSEQ multiplex PCR; TCRdb's table is partial and in-frame only. The sample shows roughly 23,000 clones, 88% of them seen only once. There are 14 residues in the CDR3. Germline CDR1 and CDR2: SGHNT and YYREEE (reference sequence). The V and J ends lost 0 bases and 5 bases respectively, with 11 bases between them. This specimen consisted of CD4+ or CD8+ T cells sorted from blood, obtained in a trial of the OX40 agonist ivuxolimab. This TCR derives from an adult with an advanced solid tumor such as melanoma, head and neck, liver or kidney cancer. The chain combines TRBV5-4 with TRBJ2-5; D is perhaps TRBD2 (6 bases). DNA for the CDR3: TGTGCCAGCAGCTTGGACGGGGGATGGGAGACCCAGTACTTC. This codes for CASSLDGGWETQYF.